This TCR beta chain stems from a study of OX40 agonist ivuxolimab in advanced cancers. The V and J ends lost 4 bases and 3 bases respectively, with 15 bases between them. This CDR3 contains 16 residues. Germline V lookup: CDR1 MGHRA, CDR2 YSYEKL. TCRdb's table, derived via immunoSEQ multiplex PCR, lists solely in-frame clones and lacks some. The data contain about 70,000 clones, 80% to 90% of them seen just once; the ten biggest clones take up 2.5% to 3.5%. In its sample, this clone was seen a few times. The clonotype originates from an adult with an advanced solid tumor such as melanoma, head and neck, liver or kidney cancer. The source was CD4+ or CD8+ T cells sorted from blood, collected in a trial of the OX40 agonist ivuxolimab. V gene TRBV4-1 combines with J gene TRBJ2-2; D is perhaps TRBD1 (6 bases). CDR3 sequence reads: CASSPSPGAHTGELFF. The CDR3 DNA is TGCGCCAGCAGCCCCTCCCCAGGGGCCCACACCGGGGAGCTGTTTTTT.